This is a list of T cell receptor beta chains from one sample in a study of blood T cell repertoires in COVID-19. The repertoire was sequenced with immunoSEQ multiplex PCR; TCRdb's copy has only in-frame clones and lacks some. The sample comprises about 150,000 clones, roughly 88% of which are singletons, and more than 3.5% rests with the top ten. Material: PBMCs or T cells enriched from blood (not recorded which). The receptors stem from a middle-aged man who had recovered from COVID-19. Each CDR3 is given with its conserved first and last residue. D genes are given only for firm matches. Rows give clone size only sometimes, using once, few, many, or a class for an expanded clone.

TRBJ2-7 | . | TRBV5-1 | . | CASSLDYWADEQYF | TGCGCCAGCAGCTTGGATTACTGGGCCGACGAGCAGTACTTC
TRBJ1-2 | TRBD1 | TRBV5-1 | few | CASSQDRLYGYTF | TGCGCCAGCAGCCAGGACAGGCTCTATGGCTACACCTTC
TRBJ1-6 | . | TRBV5-4 | . | CASSRGSSYNSPLHF | TGTGCCAGCAGCAGGGGTTCCTCCTATAATTCACCCCTCCACTTT
TRBJ2-7 | . | TRBV2 | . | CASLPGLGYEQYF | TGTGCCAGCTTACCGGGACTCGGCTACGAGCAGTACTTC
TRBJ1-5 | . | TRBV19 | . | CASAQDSHQPQHF | TGTGCCAGTGCGCAGGACAGTCATCAGCCCCAGCATTTT
TRBJ2-3 | . | TRBV11-2 | once | CASGRGIPITDTQYF | TGTGCCAGCGGAAGGGGCATACCCATTACAGATACGCAGTATTTT
TRBJ1-1 | . | TRBV11-2 | . | CASSTPNTEAFF | TGTGCCAGCAGCACACCGAACACTGAAGCTTTCTTT
TRBJ1-1 | . | TRBV5-1 | . | CASSLSTVNTEAFF | TGCGCCAGCAGCTTGTCTACCGTGAACACTGAAGCTTTCTTT
TRBJ1-1 | TRBD1 | TRBV4-2 | once | CASSLYGTGAGMNTEAFF | TGTGCCAGCAGCCTCTACGGAACAGGGGCGGGTATGAACACTGAAGCTTTCTTT
TRBJ2-1 | TRBD2 | TRBV7-2 | . | CASSPLAGGKKSYNEQFF | TGTGCCAGCAGCCCCCTAGCGGGAGGGAAAAAGTCCTACAATGAGCAGTTCTTC
TRBJ2-1 | TRBD2 | TRBV18 | . | CASSPQAGGFNNEQFF | TGTGCCAGCTCACCACAAGCGGGGGGCTTCAACAATGAGCAGTTCTTC
TRBJ2-5 | . | TRBV27 | once | CASSLSAGETQYF | TGTGCCAGCAGTTTGTCGGCCGGGGAGACCCAGTACTTC
TRBJ2-3 | TRBD2 | TRBV7-9 | . | CASSQTSGGYTDTQYF | TGTGCCAGCAGCCAGACTAGCGGGGGGTACACAGATACGCAGTATTTT
TRBJ2-7 | . | TRBV18 | few | CASSPGAQEGEQYF | TGTGCCAGCTCACCAGGGGCCCAGGAGGGCGAGCAGTACTTC
TRBJ1-1 | . | TRBV19 | . | CASSILGGGEAFF | TGTGCCAGTAGTATCTTGGGGGGTGGTGAAGCTTTCTTT
TRBJ2-5 | TRBD1 | TRBV5-4 | . | CASSLAQGAVETQYF | TGTGCCAGCAGCTTGGCCCAGGGGGCAGTGGAGACCCAGTACTTC
TRBJ1-2 | . | TRBV7-2 | . | CASSLVLANGYTF | TGTGCCAGCAGCTTAGTGTTAGCAAATGGCTACACCTTC
TRBJ2-7 | TRBD2 | TRBV28 | . | CASSLSTAGGPEQYF | TGTGCCAGCAGTTTGTCCACGGCGGGAGGGCCCGAGCAGTACTTC
TRBJ2-2 | TRBD1 | TRBV5-1 | . | CASSLALRQGVKNTGELFF | TGCGCCAGCAGCTTGGCCCTGAGACAGGGGGTGAAGAACACCGGGGAGCTGTTTTTT
TRBJ1-6 | . | TRBV28 | . | CASRKSKGLHF | TGTGCCAGCAGAAAATCAAAGGGGCTCCACTTT
TRBJ2-1 | . | TRBV24-1 | once | CATSDLRSSYNEQFF | TGTGCCACCAGTGATTTAAGGAGCTCCTACAATGAGCAGTTCTTC
TRBJ2-7 | . | TRBV20-1 | . | CSATYSYEQYF | TGCAGTGCTACGTATTCCTACGAGCAGTACTTC
TRBJ2-3 | TRBD1 | TRBV4-3 | . | CASSQRTGDTDTQYF | TGCGCCAGCAGCCAGAGAACAGGGGACACAGATACGCAGTATTTT
TRBJ1-3 | TRBD1 | TRBV7-8 | . | CASSLAGTVSSGNTIYF | TGTGCCAGCAGCTTAGCCGGGACAGTTAGCTCTGGAAACACCATATATTTT
TRBJ1-2 | TRBD1 | TRBV7-3 | . | CASSLGTGIPYTF | TGTGCCAGCAGCTTGGGGACAGGGATTCCCTACACCTTC
TRBJ2-7 | TRBD2 | TRBV7-2 | . | CASSYKAGGYYEQYF | TGTGCCAGCAGCTATAAAGCGGGAGGGTACTACGAGCAGTACTTC
TRBJ2-3 | TRBD2 | TRBV7-2 | . | CASSSGLAADTQYF | TGTGCCAGCAGCTCGGGACTAGCAGCAGATACGCAGTATTTT
TRBJ2-3 | TRBD1 | TRBV7-9 | . | CASSLRITGAGSGDTQYF | TGTGCCAGCAGCTTAAGAATCACAGGGGCCGGATCGGGAGATACGCAGTATTTT
TRBJ1-2 | . | TRBV30 | . | CARRPGDGYTF | TGTGCCCGTCGACCAGGGGATGGCTACACCTTC
TRBJ2-2 | TRBD1 | TRBV7-3 | . | CASSSPGQGASGELFF | TGTGCCAGCAGCTCCCCCGGGCAGGGGGCTTCGGGGGAGCTGTTTTTT
TRBJ1-1 | TRBD1 | TRBV6-5 | . | CASSTPGQRNTEAFF | TGTGCCAGCAGTACCCCGGGACAGAGGAACACTGAAGCTTTCTTT
TRBJ1-5 | . | TRBV5-8 | . | CASSLRGGRQPQHF | TGTGCCAGCAGCCTCCGGGGAGGGCGACAGCCCCAGCATTTT
TRBJ1-4 | TRBD1 | TRBV5-6 | . | CASSPGGAGEKLFF | TGTGCCAGCAGTCCAGGGGGCGCCGGTGAAAAACTGTTTTTT
TRBJ1-2 | . | TRBV2 | . | CASSAQAYGYTF | TGTGCCAGCAGTGCGCAGGCCTATGGCTACACCTTC
TRBJ1-2 | TRBD1 | TRBV29-1 | . | CSVGRPRQGRDDYGYTF | TGCAGCGTAGGACGCCCGAGACAGGGAAGGGATGACTATGGCTACACCTTC
TRBJ2-1 | TRBD2 | TRBV20-1 | . | CSASRSSGDNEQFF | TGCAGTGCTAGTAGGTCTAGCGGGGACAATGAGCAGTTCTTC
TRBJ1-2 | . | TRBV27 | . | CASSLWQGIGYTF | TGTGCCAGCAGTTTATGGCAGGGGATAGGCTACACCTTC
TRBJ1-3 | . | TRBV2 | few | CASSARAGSSGNTIYF | TGTGCCAGCAGTGCGAGGGCTGGGTCATCTGGAAACACCATATATTTT
TRBJ2-1 | TRBD1 | TRBV28 | . | CASSFQGAGYNEQFF | TGTGCCAGCAGTTTCCAGGGGGCCGGCTACAATGAGCAGTTCTTC
TRBJ1-2 | TRBD1 | TRBV19 | . | CASSPRSSRGQGFFFPYGYTF | TGTGCCAGTAGTCCAAGAAGCAGTCGTGGACAGGGGTTTTTTTTCCCCTATGGCTACACCTTC
TRBJ1-1 | TRBD1 | TRBV28 | . | CASSPWTGRNTEAFF | TGTGCCAGCAGTCCCTGGACAGGGAGGAACACTGAAGCTTTCTTT
TRBJ2-3 | . | TRBV6-5 | . | CASRRPNTQYF | TGTGCCAGCAGGAGGCCAAATACGCAGTATTTT
TRBJ2-2 | . | TRBV4-3 | . | CASSQANSRLGGELFF | TGCGCCAGCAGCCAAGCTAACTCTAGGTTGGGCGGGGAGCTGTTTTTT
TRBJ2-1 | TRBD2 | TRBV24-1 | . | CATSDLRRGGRDEQFF | TGTGCCACCAGTGATTTACGGCGGGGGGGCCGGGATGAGCAGTTCTTC
TRBJ1-4 | TRBD1 | TRBV3-1/TRBV3-2 | . | CASSPGQGENEKLFF | TGTGCCAGCAGCCCAGGACAGGGCGAAAATGAAAAACTGTTTTTT
TRBJ1-5 | . | TRBV1 | . | CTSSQLGLCRSNQPQHF | TGCACCAGCAGCCAATTGGGGCTCTGTAGAAGCAATCAGCCCCAGCATTTT
TRBJ1-6 | TRBD1 | TRBV9 | once | CASSEGQGAYNSPLHF | TGTGCCAGCAGCGAGGGACAGGGGGCCTATAATTCACCCCTCCACTTT
TRBJ1-4 | TRBD1 | TRBV6-5 | once | CASSYSPGQGARKLFF | TGTGCCAGCAGTTACTCGCCGGGACAGGGGGCGCGGAAACTGTTTTTT
TRBJ2-5 | . | TRBV4-3 | . | CASSQGGTGYGTQYF | TGCGCCAGCAGCCAAGGGGGAACGGGGTACGGGACCCAGTACTTC